Each of the 20 T cell receptor beta chains below was sequenced from the same sample in a study of CD8+CD57+ T cells in acquired aplastic anemia. The sequenced patients had an expansion of CD8+CD57+ cells seen by flow cytometry. Both TCR beta VDJ combination and CDR3 sequence profiling were carried out. Genomic DNA was the template for this profiling. TCRdb fed the reads into MiXCR, producing one record per CDR3 protein. The table shows over 150,000 distinct CDR3 sequences, with around 63% occurring only once. The sequenced sample consisted of sorted CD4+, CD8+, or CD8+CD57+ T cells (not recorded which) from PBMCs. Every receptor here comes from a human donor with aplastic anemia.

The J gene is TRBJ2-7, the V gene TRBV20-1; 10 positions agree with TRBD2. The CDR3 totals 12 residues. Germline assignment: CDR1 DFQATT and CDR2 SNEGSKA (reference sequence). Unmatched junction bases numbered 5, after V lost 8 bases and J lost 4 bases. CDR3 DNA sequence: TGCAGTCTTGAGCGGGAGGGTTACGAGCAGTACTTC. Its protein is CSLEREGYEQYF.

The chain recombines TRBV19 with TRBJ1-6; D unresolved. Germline assignment: CDR1 LNHDA and CDR2 SQIVND (reference sequence). This CDR3 has 12 residues. The V gene lost 4 bases and the J gene lost 9 bases, with 7 bases spanning the gap. Here the CDR3 reads CASSTGISPLHF. The CDR3 DNA reads TGTGCCAGTAGTACAGGCATTTCACCCCTCCACTTT.

This clonotype was seen at least ten times. The gene calls are TRBV5-1 and TRBJ2-1; a possible D gene is TRBD2 (7 bases). Germline values: CDR1 SGHRS, CDR2 YFSETQ. With 1 base removed from V and 2 bases from J, the gap between germline ends came to 13 bases. The CDR3 sequence is 16 residues long. The DNA of the CDR3 is TGCGCCAGCAGCTTGCCTGGGGGGGGGCCCTACAATGAGCAGTTCTTC. Protein sequence: CASSLPGGGPYNEQFF.

The chain links TRBV10-2 to TRBJ2-1; the D call may be TRBD1 or TRBD2 (6 bases each). The CDR3 extends over 15 amino acids. Looked up from germline, CDR1 is WSHSY and CDR2 is SAAADI. With 1 base removed from V and 4 bases from J, the gap between germline ends came to 11 bases. Here the CDR3 DNA reads TGCGCCAGCAGTGAGTTTAGGGGGGCATACAATGAGCAGTTCTTC. It specifies CASSEFRGAYNEQFF.

The chain employs TRBV7-6 and TRBJ2-5; perhaps TRBD1 as D (5 bases). CDR1 and CDR2 (germline): SGHVS, FNYEAQ. Deletions cut 5 bases from V and 3 bases from J, with 10 bases between. The CDR3 is made up of 13 amino acids. The DNA of the CDR3 is TGTGCCAGCAGCCGCAGGGTAGAAGAGACCCAGTACTTC. Translation gives CASSRRVEETQYF.

The rearrangement uses TRBV7-6 and TRBJ2-7, with 7 bases fitting TRBD1. The V and J ends lost 6 bases and 7 bases, in that order; junction bases with no gene match: 15. Germline values: CDR1 SGHVS, CDR2 FNYEAQ. The CDR3 is 15 amino acids. CDR3 loop: CASSPADRASGEQYF. The CDR3 coding sequence is TGTGCCAGCAGTCCCGCTGACAGGGCATCGGGGGAGCAGTACTTC.

V gene TRBV4-1 combines with J gene TRBJ2-7; TRBD1 matches 8 bases. V dropped 5 bases and J dropped 2; count of bases not matched to a gene: 17. The CDR3 length is 18 residues. Germline V gene data show CDR1 as MGHRA and CDR2 as YSYEKL. CDR3 DNA sequence: TGCGCCAGCAGCGACCGTCCTAAGCCGGGACAGGACCCCTACGAGCAGTACTTC. It yields the protein CASSDRPKPGQDPYEQYF.

CDR3 coding DNA: TGTGCCACCAGCAAGACTAGCGGGAGTTCAGAGACCCAGTACTTC. Translated: CATSKTSGSSETQYF. The chain joins TRBV15 to TRBJ2-5; 12 nucleotides line up with TRBD2. The germline gives CDR1 LNHNV, CDR2 YYDKDF (reference sequence). The V segment lost 4 bases and the J segment 4 bases; nucleotides outside the gene matches: 4. This CDR3 comprises 15 residues. The variable domain in full, completed from reference TRBV15 and TRBJ2-5, reads DAMVIQNPRYQVTQFGKPVTLSCSQTLNHNVMYWYQQKSSQAPKLLFHYYDKDFNNEADTPDNFQSRRPNTSFCFLDIRSPGLGDTAMYLCATSKTSGSSETQYFGPGTRLLVL.

This clonotype has a single count. The rearrangement joins TRBV7-9 to TRBJ2-3, with 8 bases lining up with TRBD2. The J segment lost 0 bases and the V segment lost 4 bases, leaving 3 bases of the junction unmatched. The CDR3 runs 15 residues. Germline lookup yields CDR1 SEHNR and CDR2 FQNEAQ (reference sequence). CDR3: CASSSIAGSTDTQYF. In DNA form, the CDR3 reads TGTGCCAGCAGCTCAATAGCGGGGAGCACAGATACGCAGTATTTT.

This clonotype was found a few times. This sequence joins TRBV7-6 and TRBJ2-3, with TRBD2 matching over 7 bases. Looked up from germline, CDR1 is SGHVS and CDR2 is FNYEAQ. The CDR3 has 17 residues. V lost 0 bases, J lost 3 bases, and 9 bases stayed unmatched. CDR3 loop: CASSLAPWAGATDTQYF. CDR3 nucleotides: TGTGCCAGCAGCTTAGCACCTTGGGCGGGAGCGACAGATACGCAGTATTTT. Full variable domain (missing parts from reference TRBV7-6 and TRBJ2-3): GAGVSQSPRYKVTKRGQDVALRCDPISGHVSLYWYRQALGQGPEFLTYFNYEAQQDKSGLPNDRFSAERPEGSISTLTIQRTEQRDSAMYRCASSLAPWAGATDTQYFGPGTRLTVL.

This clonotype has only a few counts. This clone may be a read error of a much larger clone one base away. The rearrangement links TRBV6-1 to TRBJ2-1; TRBD1 is a possible D gene (6 bases). The CDR3 sequence is 15 residues long. Germline CDR1 is MNHNS and CDR2 is SASEGT. CDR3 residues: CASSPSNAGDNGQFF. The CDR3 nucleotides are TGTGCCAGCAGTCCGTCCAACGCAGGGGACAATGGGCAGTTCTTC.

The rearrangement links TRBV7-2 to TRBJ2-2; D may be TRBD1 or TRBD2 (5 bases each). The CDR3 totals 14 residues. The germline gives CDR1 SGHTA, CDR2 FQGNSA. Trimming pared 6 bases from V and 0 bases from J, leaving 8 bases between. The CDR3 is CASRGPANTGELFF. The CDR3 DNA follows: TGTGCCAGCAGGGGACCAGCGAACACCGGGGAGCTGTTTTTT.

This clonotype was seen repeatedly, ten times or more. The rearrangement joins TRBV6-6 to TRBJ2-7; 8 bases map to TRBD1. The trim removed 2 bases at V and 6 bases at J, leaving 12 bases unmatched. CDR3 length: 16 residues. Germline lookup yields CDR1 MNHNY and CDR2 SVGAGI (reference sequence). CDR3 loop: CASSYLTGGFPSEQYF. DNA for the CDR3: TGTGCCAGCAGTTACCTCACAGGGGGATTCCCTTCCGAGCAGTACTTC.

This sequence joins TRBV24-1 and TRBJ2-7; possibly TRBD1 for D (5 bases). This CDR3 contains 15 residues. Trimming took 12 bases from V and 2 from J, leaving 22 bases between them. Germline lookup yields CDR1 KGHDR and CDR2 SFDVKD. CDR3 nucleotide sequence: TGTGCCTCTCATAAACCCGGCTCGGACACCTACGAGCAGTACTTC. Translating gives CASHKPGSDTYEQYF.

This clonotype was observed a few times. This chain uses TRBV10-3 with TRBJ1-2; D is undetermined. The CDR3 sequence is 14 residues long. Per germline, CDR1 ENHRY and CDR2 SYGVKD. With 0 bases removed from V and 3 bases from J, the gap between germline ends came to 8 bases. CDR3 loop: CAISESGEHYGYTF. DNA of the CDR3: TGTGCCATCAGTGAGTCCGGGGAACACTATGGCTACACCTTC.

Turning to this clonotype: A single base separates this from a much larger clone, so it may be a read error. The chain links TRBV7-2 to TRBJ1-2; D not resolved. Germline CDR1 reads SGHTA; CDR2 reads FQGNSA. This CDR3 region has 14 residues. This chain's CDR3 is CAGSLKTANYGYTF. The CDR3 DNA follows: TGTGCCGGCAGCCTAAAGACGGCGAACTATGGCTACACCTTC. The full variable domain, rest sourced from reference TRBV7-2 and TRBJ1-2, is GAGVSQSPSNKVTEKGKDVELRCDPISGHTALYWYRQSLGQGLEFLIYFQGNSAPDKSGLPSDRFSAERTGGSVSTLTIQRTQQEDSAVYLCAGSLKTANYGYTFGSGTRLTVV.

Remarks on this clonotype: The junction departs from the called germline gene at one end, perhaps through a read error. This sequence joins TRBV29-1 and TRBJ2-1, with 8 bases that match TRBD2. The CDR3 is made up of 14 amino acids. Germline loops: CDR1 SQVTM, CDR2 ANQGSEA. The CDR3 nucleotides read TGCAGCGTGAAAGACCTGGGACTAGAGAATGAGCAGTTATTC. Its translation is CSVKDLGLENEQLF.

The V call is TRBV3-1, the J call TRBJ2-5, with D possibly TRBD1 on 5 matching bases. The CDR3 contains 17 residues. Germline CDR1 is LGHDT and CDR2 is YNNKEL (reference sequence). Trimming cost V 4 bases and J 1 base, with 19 bases left between them. The CDR3: CASSPSTVQGPQETQYF. The CDR3 region has the DNA TGTGCCAGCAGCCCGAGTACGGTTCAGGGCCCCCAAGAGACCCAGTACTTC.

V is TRBV5-8 and J is TRBJ2-7, with D perhaps assigned TRBD1 or TRBD2 (5 bases each). Per the germline V gene, CDR1 is SGHTS and CDR2 is YDEGEE. The CDR3 sequence is 13 residues long. V dropped 5 bases and J dropped 4 bases, with 13 bases sitting between them. CDR3 region: CASSPRDEYEQYF. The CDR3 DNA reads as TGTGCCAGCAGTCCACGGGACGAATACGAGCAGTACTTC.

This clonotype turned up a few times. This chain joins TRBV2 and TRBJ2-3; D not resolved. Trimming removed 5 bases from V and 2 bases from J, with 5 bases in between. CDR1 and CDR2 from the germline V gene are SNHLY and FYNNEI. The CDR3 length is 12 residues. The CDR3 loop reads CASSLYTDTQYF. The CDR3 DNA reads as TGTGCCAGCAGTCTCTACACAGATACGCAGTATTTT.